Listed here are 14 T cell receptor beta chains from one sample, sequenced in a study of T cells after yellow fever vaccination. TCRdb recomputed calls from the 5' RACE reads with MiXCR, one row per CDR3 protein. The sample carries some 15,000 distinct CDR3 sequences, about 7.3% recorded once. This specimen consisted of PBMCs, either bulk or a sorted T-cell subset (CD4+, CD8+, memory, or dextramer-sorted; not recorded which), obtained on the day of the yellow fever booster vaccination. These receptors all come from a man between 18 and 35 years old who received the YFV17D yellow fever vaccine.

By its share, this clonotype is medium-sized. This chain uses TRBV4-3 with TRBJ1-6; D not resolved. The CDR3 is 16 amino acids. The V and J ends lost 1 base and 0 bases respectively, with 7 bases between them. The germline V gene has CDR1 LGHNA and CDR2 YSLEER. Here the CDR3 DNA reads TGCGCCAGCAGCCAAGCGGTAAACTCCTATAATTCACCCCTCCACTTT. This encodes CASSQAVNSYNSPLHF.

The sample holds many counts of this clonotype. The chain employs TRBV4-2 and TRBJ2-2; 9 bases match TRBD2. V lost 1 base to trimming and J lost 6 bases; unmatched junction nucleotides: 12. The germline gives CDR1 LGHNA, CDR2 YNFKEQ. The CDR3 contains 18 residues. CDR3 in DNA: TGTGCCAGCAGCCAAGGCGGGGGGGCATGGTTCAACGCCGGGGAGCTGTTTTTT. Protein product: CASSQGGGAWFNAGELFF.

This clonotype is deemed medium-sized. The chain links TRBV7-9 to TRBJ2-7, with D possibly being TRBD1 (6 bases). Germline lookup yields CDR1 SEHNR and CDR2 FQNEAQ (reference sequence). The CDR3 totals 15 residues. Deletions cut 7 bases from V and 0 bases from J, with 16 bases between. DNA of the CDR3: TGTGCCAGCAAAGGTCTGAAGGGGGACTCCTACGAGCAGTACTTC. Protein product: CASKGLKGDSYEQYF. Based on the CDR3 plus reference TRBV7-9 and TRBJ2-7, the full variable domain is DTGVSQNPRHKITKRGQNVTFRCDPISEHNRLYWYRQTLGQGPEFLTYFQNEAQLEKSRLLSDRFSAERPKGSFSTLEIQRTEQGDSAMYLCASKGLKGDSYEQYFGPGTRLTVT.

This clonotype occurred many times. The chain combines TRBV12-3 or TRBV12-4 with TRBJ1-4, with TRBD1 matching 8 bases. The CDR3 has 14 residues. Losses at the gene ends were 5 bases for V and 8 bases for J; bases not matched to a gene: 7. CDR3 DNA sequence: TGTGCCAGCAGTCATGGACAGGGTAGGGAAAAACTGTTTTTT. Amino acid sequence: CASSHGQGREKLFF.

This clonotype was counted at least ten times. The chain joins TRBV5-8 to TRBJ2-5, with D possibly matching TRBD1 (5 bases). Trimming left V 2 bases short and J 7 bases short, with 12 bases between. CDR3 length: 13 amino acids. Germline CDR1 is SGHTS and CDR2 is YDEGEE. In DNA, the CDR3 is TGTGCCAGCAGCTTAAGGTTCCAGGGGACCCAGTACTTC. Amino acid sequence: CASSLRFQGTQYF. The whole variable domain, filled in from reference TRBV5-8 and TRBJ2-5, reads EAGVTQSPTHLIKTRGQQATLRCSPISGHTSVYWYQQALGLGLQFLLWYDEGEERNRGNFPPRFSGRQFPNYSSELNVNALELEDSALYLCASSLRFQGTQYFGPGTRLLVL.

This clonotype qualifies as medium-sized. The chain joins TRBV20-1 to TRBJ2-4; 7 positions match TRBD2. The CDR3 spans 13 residues. Germline V gene sequence: CDR1 DFQATT, CDR2 SNEGSKA (reference sequence). J gave up 6 bases and V 5 bases, and 7 bases lay outside the gene matches. The CDR3 here is CSAPLAGSNIQYF. CDR3 in DNA: TGCAGTGCTCCCTTAGCGGGTTCAAACATTCAGTACTTC.

This clonotype is labeled medium-sized (0.01 to 0.1%). The rearrangement links TRBV4-3 to TRBJ1-4; 10 positions agree with TRBD1. This CDR3 region has 19 residues. CDR1 and CDR2 from the germline V gene are LGHNA and YSLEER. Trimming at V came to 4 bases and at J to 6 bases, leaving 17 bases not matched to a gene. The DNA for the CDR3 is TGCGCCAGCAGCCGGGCAGGACAGGGGGAAATGTTGACGGATGAAAAACTGTTTTTT. Translation: CASSRAGQGEMLTDEKLFF.

This clonotype occurred many times. The genes are TRBV2 and TRBJ2-1, with D unclear. This CDR3 is 11 amino acids long. V was shortened by 7 bases and J by 3 bases, with 4 bases between the two germline ends. Looked up from germline, CDR1 is SNHLY and CDR2 is FYNNEI. CDR3 sequence (DNA): TGTGCCAGCACCTACTACAATGAGCAGTTCTTC. Protein product: CASTYYNEQFF.

J is TRBJ2-3 and V is TRBV9; D possibly uses TRBD1 or TRBD2 (5 bases each). Germline CDR1 is SGDLS and CDR2 is YYNGEE. Trimming shortened V by 3 bases and J by 2 bases, and 10 bases separated the two germline ends. This CDR3 comprises 14 residues. CDR3 in amino acids: CASSGGVYTDTQYF. CDR3 DNA sequence: TGTGCCAGCAGCGGAGGGGTCTACACAGATACGCAGTATTTT.

This clonotype was detected many times. V is TRBV4-1 and J is TRBJ2-2; 13 bases fit TRBD2. The CDR3 runs to 17 residues. Germline CDR1 and CDR2: MGHRA and YSYEKL. J was trimmed by 4 bases and V by 1 base; bases with no gene match: 3. For the CDR3, the DNA is TGCGCCAGCAGCCAAGTCCGACTAGCGGGGGGCACCGGGGAGCTGTTTTTT. Translating it yields CASSQVRLAGGTGELFF.

By sample fraction, this clonotype is medium-sized. The chain has TRBV29-1 and TRBJ2-1, with D perhaps being TRBD1 or TRBD2 (6 bases each). This CDR3 has 13 residues. Per germline, CDR1 SQVTM and CDR2 ANQGSEA. V dropped 6 bases and J dropped 8 bases, with 17 bases sitting between them. The CDR3 DNA reads as TGCAGCGTACCCACCTTCGGGGGCGATGAGCAGTTCTTC. It codes for CSVPTFGGDEQFF.

This clonotype was observed at least ten times. The chain combines TRBV18 with TRBJ2-1; D ambiguous. The CDR3 is 13 residues long. V was trimmed by 0 bases and J by 5 bases, leaving 5 bases between them. Germline V gene lookup returns CDR1 KGHSH and CDR2 LQKENI. This chain's CDR3 is CASSPPGNNEQFF. DNA for the CDR3: TGTGCCAGCTCACCACCGGGGAACAATGAGCAGTTCTTC.

This clonotype was seen ten or more times. The chain couples TRBV6-5 to TRBJ1-2, with D perhaps matching TRBD1 (5 bases). Trimming took off 0 bases at V and 5 bases at J, with 16 bases between the two ends. CDR3 length equals 16 residues. Germline V gene lookup returns CDR1 MNHEY and CDR2 SVGAGI. The chain's CDR3 is CASSYSLAGSLYGYTF. DNA of the CDR3: TGTGCCAGCAGTTACTCTTTGGCAGGGAGTTTGTATGGCTACACCTTC.

This clonotype was recorded many times. This chain uses TRBV7-9 with TRBJ2-5; 10 nucleotides match TRBD1. The germline V gene has CDR1 SEHNR and CDR2 FQNEAQ (reference sequence). Trimming took 5 bases from V and 3 from J; bases not matched to a gene: 3. The CDR3 extends over 14 amino acids. The CDR3 DNA reads TGTGCCAGCAGCGTAGGACAGGGGGAAGAGACCCAGTACTTC. Its protein is CASSVGQGEETQYF. Using reference TRBV7-9 and TRBJ2-5 for the parts outside the CDR3, the full variable domain is DTGVSQNPRHKITKRGQNVTFRCDPISEHNRLYWYRQTLGQGPEFLTYFQNEAQLEKSRLLSDRFSAERPKGSFSTLEIQRTEQGDSAMYLCASSVGQGEETQYFGPGTRLLVL.